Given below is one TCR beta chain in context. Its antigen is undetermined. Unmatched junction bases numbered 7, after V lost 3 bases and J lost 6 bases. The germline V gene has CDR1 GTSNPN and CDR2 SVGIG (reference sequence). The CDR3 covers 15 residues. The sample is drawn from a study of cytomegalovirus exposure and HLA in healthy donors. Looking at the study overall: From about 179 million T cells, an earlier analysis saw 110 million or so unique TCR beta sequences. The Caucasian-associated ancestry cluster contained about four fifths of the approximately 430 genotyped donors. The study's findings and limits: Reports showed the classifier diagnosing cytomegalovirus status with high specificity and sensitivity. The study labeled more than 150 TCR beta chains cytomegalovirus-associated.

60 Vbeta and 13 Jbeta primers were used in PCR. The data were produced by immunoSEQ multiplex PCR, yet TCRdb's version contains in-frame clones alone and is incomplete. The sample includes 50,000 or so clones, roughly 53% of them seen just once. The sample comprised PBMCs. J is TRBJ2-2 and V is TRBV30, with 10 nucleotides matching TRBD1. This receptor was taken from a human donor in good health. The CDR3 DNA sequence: TGTGCCTGGAGGGACAGGGGGACACCCCCCGGGGAGCTGTTTTTT. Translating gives CAWRDRGTPPGELFF. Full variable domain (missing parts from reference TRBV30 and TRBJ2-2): SQTIHQWPATLVQPVGSPLSLECTVEGTSNPNLYWYRQAAGRGLQLLFYSVGIGQISSEVPQNLSASRPQDRQFILSSKKLLLSDSGFYLCAWRDRGTPPGELFFGEGSRLTVL.